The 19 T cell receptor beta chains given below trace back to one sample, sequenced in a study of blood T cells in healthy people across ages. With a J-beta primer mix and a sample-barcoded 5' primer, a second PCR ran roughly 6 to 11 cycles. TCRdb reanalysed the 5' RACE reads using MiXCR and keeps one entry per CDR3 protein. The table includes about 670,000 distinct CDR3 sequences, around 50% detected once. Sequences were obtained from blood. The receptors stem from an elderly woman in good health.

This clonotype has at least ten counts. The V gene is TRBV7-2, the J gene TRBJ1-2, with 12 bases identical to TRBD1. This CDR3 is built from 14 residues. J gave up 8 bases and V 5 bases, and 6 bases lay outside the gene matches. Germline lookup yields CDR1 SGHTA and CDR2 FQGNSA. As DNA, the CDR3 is TGTGCCAGCAGCCGGGACAGGGGGCTTCAAGGCTACACCTTC. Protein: CASSRDRGLQGYTF.

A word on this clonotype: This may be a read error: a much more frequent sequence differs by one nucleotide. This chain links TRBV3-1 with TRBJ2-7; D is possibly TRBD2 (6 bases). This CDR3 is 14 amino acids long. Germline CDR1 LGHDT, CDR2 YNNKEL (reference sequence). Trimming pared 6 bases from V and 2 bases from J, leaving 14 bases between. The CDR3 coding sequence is TGTGCCAGCAGTTACCTGGGACTTACCTACGAGCAGTACTTC. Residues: CASSYLGLTYEQYF.

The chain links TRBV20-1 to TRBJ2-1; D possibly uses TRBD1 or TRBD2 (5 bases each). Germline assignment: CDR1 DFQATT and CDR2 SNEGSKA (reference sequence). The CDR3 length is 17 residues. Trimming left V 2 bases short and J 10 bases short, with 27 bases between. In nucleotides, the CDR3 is TGCAGTGCTAGATCCCGTGGGGCTTGGCGGGCGGAACGGGAGCAGTTCTTC. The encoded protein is CSARSRGAWRAEREQFF.

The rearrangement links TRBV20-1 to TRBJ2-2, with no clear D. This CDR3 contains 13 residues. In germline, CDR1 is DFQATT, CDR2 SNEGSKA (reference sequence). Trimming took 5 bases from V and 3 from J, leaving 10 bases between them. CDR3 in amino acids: CSAPRRDTGELFF. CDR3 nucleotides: TGCAGTGCTCCTCGCCGCGACACCGGGGAGCTGTTTTTT.

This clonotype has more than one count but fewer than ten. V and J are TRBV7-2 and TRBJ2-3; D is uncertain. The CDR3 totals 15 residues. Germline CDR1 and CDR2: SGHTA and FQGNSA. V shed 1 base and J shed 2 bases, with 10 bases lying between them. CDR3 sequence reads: CASSLGRVPTDTQYF. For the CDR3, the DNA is TGTGCCAGCAGCTTAGGACGGGTTCCCACAGATACGCAGTATTTT.

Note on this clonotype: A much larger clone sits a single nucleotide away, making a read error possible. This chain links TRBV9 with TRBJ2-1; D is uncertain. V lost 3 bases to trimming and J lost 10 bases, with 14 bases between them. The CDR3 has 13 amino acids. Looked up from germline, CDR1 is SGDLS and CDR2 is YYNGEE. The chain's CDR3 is CASSASGRAEQFF. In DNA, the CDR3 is TGTGCCAGCAGCGCATCCGGACGAGCAGAGCAGTTCTTC.

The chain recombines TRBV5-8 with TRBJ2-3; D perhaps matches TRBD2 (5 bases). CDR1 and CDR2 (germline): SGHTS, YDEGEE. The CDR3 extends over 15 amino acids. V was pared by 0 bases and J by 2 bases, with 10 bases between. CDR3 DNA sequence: TGTGCCAGCAGCTTGGATCCGGGGAACACAGATACGCAGTATTTT. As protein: CASSLDPGNTDTQYF.

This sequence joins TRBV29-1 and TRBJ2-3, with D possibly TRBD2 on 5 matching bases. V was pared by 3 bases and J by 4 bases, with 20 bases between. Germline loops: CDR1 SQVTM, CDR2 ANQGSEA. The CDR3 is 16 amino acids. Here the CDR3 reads CSVDGSSKEGSDTQYF. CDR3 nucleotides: TGCAGCGTTGATGGCTCTAGCAAAGAGGGATCAGATACGCAGTATTTT.

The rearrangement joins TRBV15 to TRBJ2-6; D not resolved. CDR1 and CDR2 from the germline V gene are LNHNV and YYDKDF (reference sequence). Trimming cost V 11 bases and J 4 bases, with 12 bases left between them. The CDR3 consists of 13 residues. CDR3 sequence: CAARGSGANVLTF. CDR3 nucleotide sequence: TGTGCCGCTCGTGGCTCCGGGGCCAACGTCCTGACTTTC.

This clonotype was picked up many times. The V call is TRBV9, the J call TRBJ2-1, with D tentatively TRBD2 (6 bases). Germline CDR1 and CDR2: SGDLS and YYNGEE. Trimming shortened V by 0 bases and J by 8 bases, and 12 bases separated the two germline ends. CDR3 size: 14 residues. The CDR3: CASSVARTKDEQFF. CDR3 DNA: TGTGCCAGCAGCGTAGCTCGGACTAAAGATGAGCAGTTCTTC.

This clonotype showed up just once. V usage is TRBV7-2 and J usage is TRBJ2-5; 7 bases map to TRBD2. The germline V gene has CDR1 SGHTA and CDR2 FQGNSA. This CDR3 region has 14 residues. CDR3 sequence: CASSEGGFKETQYF. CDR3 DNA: TGTGCATCCTCCGAGGGAGGGTTCAAAGAGACCCAGTACTTC.

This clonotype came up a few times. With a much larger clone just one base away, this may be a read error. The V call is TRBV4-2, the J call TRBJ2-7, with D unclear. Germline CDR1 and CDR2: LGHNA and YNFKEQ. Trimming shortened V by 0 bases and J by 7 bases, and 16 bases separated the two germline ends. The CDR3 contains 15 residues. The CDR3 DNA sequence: TGTGCCAGCAGCCAAGACTACAACTCCTACAATGAGCAGTACTTC. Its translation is CASSQDYNSYNEQYF.

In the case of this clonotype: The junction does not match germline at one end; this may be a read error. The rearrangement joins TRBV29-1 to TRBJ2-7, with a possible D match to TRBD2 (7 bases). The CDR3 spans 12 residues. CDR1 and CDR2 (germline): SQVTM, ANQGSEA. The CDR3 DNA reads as TGCGGCGTTGGGGGGGCTCCCTACGAGCAGTACTTC. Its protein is CGVGGAPYEQYF.

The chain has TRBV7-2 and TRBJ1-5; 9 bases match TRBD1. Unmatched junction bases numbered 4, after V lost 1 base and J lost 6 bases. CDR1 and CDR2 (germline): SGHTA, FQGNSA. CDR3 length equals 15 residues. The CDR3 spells CASSLEQGAAQPQHF. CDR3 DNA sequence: TGTGCCAGCAGCTTAGAACAGGGGGCTGCTCAGCCCCAGCATTTT.

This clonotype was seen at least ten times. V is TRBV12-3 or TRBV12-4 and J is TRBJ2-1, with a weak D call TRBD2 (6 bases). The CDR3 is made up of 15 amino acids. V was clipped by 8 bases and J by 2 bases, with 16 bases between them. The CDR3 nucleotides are TGTGCCAGCGCCGCCGGTAGCGGCGCCTACAATGAGCAGTTCTTC. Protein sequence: CASAAGSGAYNEQFF.

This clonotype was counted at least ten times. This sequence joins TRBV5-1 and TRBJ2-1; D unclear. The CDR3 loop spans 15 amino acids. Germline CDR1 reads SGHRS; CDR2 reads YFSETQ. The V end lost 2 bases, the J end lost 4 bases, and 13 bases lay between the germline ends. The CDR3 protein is CASSFPPAPYNEQFF. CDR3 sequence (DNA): TGCGCCAGCAGCTTCCCGCCAGCGCCTTACAATGAGCAGTTCTTC. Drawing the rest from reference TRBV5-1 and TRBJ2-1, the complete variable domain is KAGVTQTPRYLIKTRGQQVTLSCSPISGHRSVSWYQQTPGQGLQFLFEYFSETQRNKGNFPGRFSGRQFSNSRSEMNVSTLELGDSALYLCASSFPPAPYNEQFFGPGTRLTVL.

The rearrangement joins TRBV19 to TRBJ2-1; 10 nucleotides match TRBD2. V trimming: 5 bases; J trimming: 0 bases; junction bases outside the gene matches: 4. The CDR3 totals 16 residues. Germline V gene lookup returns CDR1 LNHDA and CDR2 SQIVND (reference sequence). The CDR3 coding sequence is TGTGCCAGTAGTCTAGCGGGGGCTTACTCCTACAATGAGCAGTTCTTC. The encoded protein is CASSLAGAYSYNEQFF.

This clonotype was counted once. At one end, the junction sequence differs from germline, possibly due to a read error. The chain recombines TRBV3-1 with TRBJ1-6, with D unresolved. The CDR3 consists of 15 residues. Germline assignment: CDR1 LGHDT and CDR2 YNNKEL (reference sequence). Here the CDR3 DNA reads TGTGCCAGCAGGCAAGGGCAAATTGCCGGTTCACCCCTCCACTTT. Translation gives CASRQGQIAGSPLHF.

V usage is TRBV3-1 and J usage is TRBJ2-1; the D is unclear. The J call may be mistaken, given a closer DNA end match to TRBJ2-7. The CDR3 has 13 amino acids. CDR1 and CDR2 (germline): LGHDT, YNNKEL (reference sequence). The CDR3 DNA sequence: TGTGCCAGCAGCCACACCCTATACAATGAGCAGTACTTC. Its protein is CASSHTLYNEQYF.